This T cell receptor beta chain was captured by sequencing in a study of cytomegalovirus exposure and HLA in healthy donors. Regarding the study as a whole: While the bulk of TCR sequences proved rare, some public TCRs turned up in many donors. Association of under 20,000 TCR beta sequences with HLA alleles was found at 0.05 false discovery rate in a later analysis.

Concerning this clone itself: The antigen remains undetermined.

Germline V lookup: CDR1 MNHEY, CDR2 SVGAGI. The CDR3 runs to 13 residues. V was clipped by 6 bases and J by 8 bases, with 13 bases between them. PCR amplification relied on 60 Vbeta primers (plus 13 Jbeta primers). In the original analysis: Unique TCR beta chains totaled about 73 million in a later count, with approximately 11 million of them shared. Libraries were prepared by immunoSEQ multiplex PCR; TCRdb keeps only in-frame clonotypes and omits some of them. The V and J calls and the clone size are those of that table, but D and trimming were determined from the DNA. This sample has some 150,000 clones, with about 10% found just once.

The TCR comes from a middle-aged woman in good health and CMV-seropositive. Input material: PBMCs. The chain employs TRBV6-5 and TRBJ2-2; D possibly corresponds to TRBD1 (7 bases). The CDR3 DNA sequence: TGTGCCAGCAGGCCGACAGGGAGGGGGGAGCTGTTTTTT. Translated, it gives CASRPTGRGELFF.